This passage covers 10 T cell receptor beta chains from one sample sequenced in a study of blood T cell repertoires in COVID-19 (dated by TCRdb to 2018 to 2020). Library prep was done by the immunoSEQ multiplex PCR assay. The clones in this table, taken by TCRdb from immuneACCESS, are in-frame only. Not every clone is retained; where verified, under half of the shortfall comes from an unresolved V gene, and the cause of the rest is unknown. In all, the sample holds about 210,000 clones, and roughly four fifths of those were seen once. The ten top clones hold approximately 8% of the sample. The sample taken for sequencing was peripheral blood. The origin of the receptors is a woman aged 50 to 60 with active or convalescent COVID-19.

This clone was counted a single time. This chain uses TRBV25-1 with TRBJ2-3; no clear D gene. CDR1 is MGHDK, CDR2 SYGVNS, per germline. This CDR3 contains 11 residues. V lost 5 bases, J lost 2 bases, and 2 bases lay in between. The CDR3 loop reads CASSLTDTQYF. DNA for the CDR3: TGTGCCAGCAGTCTCACAGATACGCAGTATTTT. Full variable domain (rest looked up from reference TRBV25-1 and TRBJ2-3): EADIYQTPRYLVIGTGKKITLECSQTMGHDKMYWYQQDPGMELHLIHYSYGVNSTEKGDLSSESTVSRIRTEHFPLTLESARPSHTSQYLCASSLTDTQYFGPGTRLTVL.

The genes are TRBV19 and TRBJ1-1; D is ambiguous. V dropped 6 bases and J dropped 7 bases, with 15 bases sitting between them. Per the germline V gene, CDR1 is LNHDA and CDR2 is SQIVND (reference sequence). There are 13 residues in the CDR3. The CDR3, as DNA: TGTGCCAGTAGCAAAATGGCCCGACATGAAGCTTTCTTT. Encoded protein: CASSKMARHEAFF.

The chain is built from TRBV28 and TRBJ2-3, with 9 bases identical to TRBD1. V lost 3 bases and J lost 4; bases outside the gene matches: 23. The CDR3 has 21 amino acids. Germline V gene lookup returns CDR1 MDHEN and CDR2 SYDVKM. The CDR3 DNA sequence: TGTGCCAGCAGTTTGGGCCCCGACTCCCGGGACAGGGAAATCGGGGCAGATACGCAGTATTTT. Residues: CASSLGPDSRDREIGADTQYF.

The V and J genes are TRBV18 and TRBJ1-2, with 7 positions matching TRBD1. The V gene end was trimmed by 2 bases and the J gene end by 2 bases; junction bases not matched to a gene: 5. The CDR3 extends over 15 amino acids. The germline V gene encodes CDR1 KGHSH and CDR2 LQKENI. Here the CDR3 reads CASSPTGQENYGYTF. DNA for the CDR3: TGTGCCAGCTCACCAACAGGACAGGAGAACTATGGCTACACCTTC.

This chain links TRBV6-6 with TRBJ2-3; D is perhaps TRBD2 (6 bases). Germline loops: CDR1 MNHNY, CDR2 SVGAGI (reference sequence). The CDR3 covers 12 residues. The V end was cut by 9 bases, the J end by 1 base, with 8 bases between. The CDR3 spells CASSGGTDTQYF. Written as DNA, the CDR3 is TGTGCCAGTAGCGGCGGCACAGATACGCAGTATTTT.

This sequence joins TRBV5-1 and TRBJ2-3; D not certain. CDR1 and CDR2 (germline): SGHRS, YFSETQ. Trimming shortened V by 5 bases and J by 0 bases, and 7 bases separated the two germline ends. The CDR3 runs to 13 residues. CDR3 protein: CASRKTSTDTQYF. The DNA of the CDR3 is TGCGCCAGCAGGAAAACTAGCACAGATACGCAGTATTTT.

The CDR3 here is CASSDREAGNTIYF. CDR3 sequence (DNA): TGTGCCAGTAGTGACAGGGAAGCTGGAAACACCATATATTTT. The gene calls are TRBV19 and TRBJ1-3, with 7 bases identical to TRBD1. This CDR3 comprises 14 residues. V shed 5 bases, J shed 2 bases, and the junction held 3 bases outside the gene matches. Looked up from germline, CDR1 is LNHDA and CDR2 is SQIVND (reference sequence).

The rearrangement joins TRBV19 to TRBJ1-1, with TRBD1 as a possible D gene (5 bases). V shed 7 bases and J shed 6 bases, with 18 bases lying between them. The CDR3 consists of 14 residues. Germline V gene data show CDR1 as LNHDA and CDR2 as SQIVND (reference sequence). The CDR3 spells CASTPRGDGSEAFF. CDR3 DNA: TGTGCCAGTACCCCGCGGGGGGATGGCTCTGAAGCTTTCTTT.

This clone was picked up a small number of times. This sequence joins TRBV19 and TRBJ1-2; no definite D call. The CDR3 loop spans 14 amino acids. Germline CDR1 reads LNHDA; CDR2 reads SQIVND (reference sequence). V gave up 5 bases and J gave up 8 bases, with 18 bases separating them. CDR3 bases: TGTGCCAGTAGTCCCCGTTTAGTCCGTCGGGGCTACACCTTC. Protein sequence: CASSPRLVRRGYTF. Drawing the rest from reference TRBV19 and TRBJ1-2, the complete variable domain is DGGITQSPKYLFRKEGQNVTLSCEQNLNHDAMYWYRQDPGQGLRLIYYSQIVNDFQKGDIAEGYSVSREKKESFPLTVTSAQKNPTAFYLCASSPRLVRRGYTFGSGTRLTVV.

The rearrangement joins TRBV7-9 to TRBJ1-1, with TRBD1 identical over 8 bases. Unmatched junction bases numbered 9, after V lost 5 bases and J lost 4 bases. Germline V lookup: CDR1 SEHNR, CDR2 FQNEAQ (reference sequence). The CDR3 is 15 residues long. The CDR3 loop reads CASSDFRGRGTEAFF. The DNA of the CDR3 is TGTGCCAGCAGCGACTTCAGGGGGCGCGGCACTGAAGCTTTCTTT.